This T cell receptor beta chain was observed in a study of blood T cell repertoires in COVID-19. On the study more broadly: The cDNA or gDNA used as material had been derived from T cells, B-cell-depleted T cells, or PBMCs.

Assay: immunoSEQ multiplex PCR; the TCRdb copy retains only in-frame clones and omits some. The table records hundreds of thousands of clones, approximately 90% of them present only once. CDR1 and CDR2 (germline): LGHDT, YNNKEL (reference sequence). The ends lost 3 bases at V and 7 bases at J; junction bases unmatched: 11. This CDR3 is 15 amino acids long. The source material was peripheral blood. The sequence derives from a man between 60 and 75 years old with COVID-19, enrolled during active disease. The J gene is TRBJ1-2, the V gene TRBV3-1 (or the pseudogene TRBV3-2), with 7 bases fitting TRBD1. The CDR3 protein is CASSQDPTGSAGYTF. The CDR3 coding sequence is TGTGCCAGCAGCCAGGACCCGACAGGGTCCGCTGGCTACACCTTC.